This is a list of T cell receptor beta chains from one sample in a study of regulatory T cells in long-lasting Graves disease. TCRdb processed the multiplex PCR reads anew with MiXCR; each CDR3 protein has one entry. The sample lists fewer than 500,000 distinct CDR3 sequences, around 15% occurring once. Another study also made use of these data, one on T cells in Graves' hyperthyroidism and ophthalmopathy.

The sample consisted of peripheral blood mononuclear cells (PBMCs), taken at new diagnosis, from a patient treated with antithyroid drugs. Receptor source: a man in his forties with Graves disease. CDR3s include the opening cysteine and the closing phenylalanine or tryptophan. D genes are given only for firm matches. Size values are once, few and many counts, or a class for expanded clones, and some rows have none.

CAFSWGGEQFF | TGTGCCTTTAGCTGGGGGGGTGAGCAGTTCTTC | TRBJ2-1 | TRBV30 | TRBD2 | many
CASSEGGQSGTQYF | TGTGCCAGCAGTGAGGGGGGACAGTCGGGGACCCAGTACTTC | TRBJ2-5 | TRBV28 | . | many
CATSSFPAGGPRYEQYF | TGTGCCACCAGCAGTTTCCCAGCGGGAGGGCCTAGGTACGAGCAGTACTTC | TRBJ2-7 | TRBV15 | TRBD2 | .
CAISDPGTGGDYGYTF | TGTGCCATCAGTGACCCCGGGACAGGGGGCGATTATGGCTACACCTTC | TRBJ1-2 | TRBV10-3 | TRBD1 | .
CSARDSQGVGEQYF | TGCAGTGCTAGAGATTCACAGGGGGTAGGGGAGCAGTACTTC | TRBJ2-7 | TRBV20-1 | TRBD1 | many
CASSLGLAGADGELFF | TGTGCCAGCAGTTTAGGCCTAGCGGGGGCGGACGGGGAGCTGTTTTTT | TRBJ2-2 | TRBV12-3/TRBV12-4 | TRBD2 | few
CASSSSPGRRGTDTQYF | TGTGCCAGCAGCTCGTCGCCGGGACGACGGGGCACAGATACGCAGTATTTT | TRBJ2-3 | TRBV11-2 | . | many
CATSDFGGADGYTF | TGTGCCACCAGTGATTTTGGAGGGGCGGATGGCTACACCTTC | TRBJ1-2 | TRBV24-1 | . | few
CSVELGPTRGGYTF | TGCAGCGTTGAACTCGGACCGACAAGAGGTGGCTACACCTTC | TRBJ1-2 | TRBV29-1 | . | .
CASSLRGTGNYGYTF | TGTGCCAGCAGCCTCCGAGGGACAGGGAACTATGGCTACACCTTC | TRBJ1-2 | TRBV6-1 | TRBD1 | few
CASSQDRSRRYLFF | TGTGCCAGCAGCCAAGATCGGTCCAGGAGGTATCTGTTTTTT | TRBJ1-4 | TRBV4-2 | . | few
CASRDRDRGDQPQHF | TGTGCCAGCAGAGACCGGGACAGGGGGGACCAGCCCCAGCATTTT | TRBJ1-5 | TRBV6-1 | TRBD1 | few
CASSLAPNTYEQYF | TGTGCCAGCAGTTTGGCGCCAAACACCTACGAGCAGTACTTC | TRBJ2-7 | TRBV12-3/TRBV12-4 | . | many
CASSLGIGRESTYEQYF | TGTGCCAGCAGTTTGGGGATTGGGCGGGAGAGTACCTACGAGCAGTACTTC | TRBJ2-7 | TRBV28 | TRBD2 | many
CASSLLAGFTDTQYF | TGTGCCAGCAGTTTACTAGCGGGCTTCACAGATACGCAGTATTTT | TRBJ2-3 | TRBV28 | TRBD2 | many
CASSLDLLTDTQYF | TGTGCCAGCAGCTTAGATTTGTTGACAGATACGCAGTATTTT | TRBJ2-3 | TRBV11-2 | . | many
CASSYSSSVYNEQFF | TGTGCCAGCAGTTACTCTTCTAGCGTATACAATGAGCAGTTCTTC | TRBJ2-1 | TRBV6-5 | . | many
CASSYSSRDRVAKNIQYF | TGTGCCAGCAGTTACTCGAGTCGGGACAGGGTAGCCAAAAACATTCAGTACTTC | TRBJ2-4 | TRBV6-5 | TRBD1 | many
CASSVGGFTGELFF | TGTGCCAGCAGCGTAGGAGGGTTCACCGGGGAGCTGTTTTTT | TRBJ2-2 | TRBV9 | . | .
CSVGSGGPGPFDEQFF | TGCAGCGTTGGATCGGGTGGGCCGGGTCCGTTTGATGAGCAGTTCTTC | TRBJ2-1 | TRBV29-1 | . | .
CASTHTYSYNEQFF | TGTGCCAGCACTCACACCTACTCCTACAATGAGCAGTTCTTC | TRBJ2-1 | TRBV7-9 | . | many
CSVEVRAGGGEQYF | TGCAGCGTTGAAGTGAGGGCGGGTGGAGGCGAGCAGTACTTC | TRBJ2-7 | TRBV29-1 | . | few
CATSDPYLGYEQFF | TGTGCCACCAGTGATCCGTACCTGGGGTATGAGCAGTTCTTC | TRBJ2-1 | TRBV24-1 | . | many